The 21 T cell receptor beta chains given below trace back to one sample, sequenced in a study of CD8+ T cells in alopecia areata. In each case, RNA was isolated and then reverse transcribed into cDNA as the sequencing template. Generated by immunoSEQ multiplex PCR, the TCRdb table keeps only in-frame clones and is missing some. The sample records approximately 100,000 clones, roughly three fifths being singletons. The treatment: oral pan-JAK inhibitor, 5-10 mg twice daily. Specimen: CD8+ T cells sorted from blood, collected at approximately week 60, from a patient treated with tofacitinib. These TCRs come from a human donor with alopecia areata.

V is TRBV12-5 and J is TRBJ1-2; no clear D. The CDR3 is 12 residues long. V shed 1 base and J shed 8 bases, with 8 bases lying between them. Germline CDR1 and CDR2: LGHNT and FRNRAP. In nucleotides, the CDR3 is TGTGCTAGTGGTTTGGCAGACCAGGGCTACACCTTC. Its protein product is CASGLADQGYTF.

J is TRBJ2-7 and V is TRBV4-1, with 9 bases fitting TRBD1. Germline trimming cut 1 base from V and 2 bases from J; bases unmatched to any gene: 6. Germline CDR1 is MGHRA and CDR2 is YSYEKL. The CDR3 is made up of 16 amino acids. In DNA form, the CDR3 reads TGCGCCAGCAGCCAAGGGACCGGGACAGGGACCTACGAGCAGTACTTC. Translated, it gives CASSQGTGTGTYEQYF.

The chain links TRBV4-1 to TRBJ2-1; TRBD1 matches 7 bases. Trimming at V came to 3 bases and at J to 0 bases, leaving 5 bases not matched to a gene. Germline CDR1 MGHRA, CDR2 YSYEKL. This CDR3 is built from 16 residues. Written as DNA, the CDR3 is TGCGCCAGCAGCCATCCCGGGACAGCCTCCTACAATGAGCAGTTCTTC. Translating gives CASSHPGTASYNEQFF.

The rearrangement links TRBV5-6 to TRBJ2-2; no reliable D call. The germline CDR1 and CDR2 sequences are SGHDT and YYEEEE. Deletions cut 2 bases from V and 9 bases from J, with 5 bases between. There are 11 residues in the CDR3. CDR3 coding DNA: TGTGCCAGCAGCTTCGGGTGGGAGCTGTTTTTT. It translates to CASSFGWELFF. Based on the CDR3 plus reference TRBV5-6 and TRBJ2-2, the full variable domain is DAGVTQSPTHLIKTRGQQVTLRCSPKSGHDTVSWYQQALGQGPQFIFQYYEEEERQRGNFPDRFSGHQFPNYSSELNVNALLLGDSALYLCASSFGWELFFGEGSRLTVL.

The CDR3 bases are TGTGCCAGCAGCTCCAAGACAGGGGGCTTATACGAGCAGTACTTC. This translates into CASSSKTGGLYEQYF. The gene calls are TRBV7-9 and TRBJ2-7, with 10 bases lining up with TRBD1. Losses at the gene ends were 4 bases for V and 4 bases for J; bases not matched to a gene: 7. The CDR3 has 15 residues. CDR1 is SEHNR, CDR2 FQNEAQ, per germline (reference sequence).

This sequence joins TRBV5-6 and TRBJ2-7, with D uncertain. Germline V CDR1 and CDR2: SGHDT, YYEEEE. The CDR3 has 11 amino acids. Trimming removed 2 bases at V and 6 bases at J, with 6 bases between. CDR3 loop: CASSFGIEQYF. The CDR3 bases are TGTGCCAGCAGCTTTGGAATCGAGCAGTACTTC. The whole variable domain, filled in from reference TRBV5-6 and TRBJ2-7, reads DAGVTQSPTHLIKTRGQQVTLRCSPKSGHDTVSWYQQALGQGPQFIFQYYEEEERQRGNFPDRFSGHQFPNYSSELNVNALLLGDSALYLCASSFGIEQYFGPGTRLTVT.

J is TRBJ2-1 and V is TRBV5-6; D possibly matches TRBD1 or TRBD2 (5 bases each). Germline lookup yields CDR1 SGHDT and CDR2 YYEEEE. Trimming pared 4 bases from V and 5 bases from J, leaving 10 bases between. The CDR3 spans 13 residues. This chain's CDR3 is CASSMGRNNEQFF. The CDR3 DNA sequence: TGTGCCAGCAGCATGGGACGGAACAATGAGCAGTTCTTC.

This rearrangement joins TRBV2 to TRBJ1-5; D perhaps matches TRBD1 (5 bases). This CDR3 has 13 residues. From germline, CDR1 is SNHLY and CDR2 FYNNEI. Trimming removed 3 bases from V and 6 bases from J, with 9 bases in between. Written as DNA, the CDR3 is TGTGCCAGCAGTGAGGGGCGCGGTCAGCCCCAGCATTTT. Protein: CASSEGRGQPQHF.

The chain links TRBV29-1 to TRBJ1-1; TRBD1 matches at 7 bases. CDR1 is SQVTM, CDR2 ANQGSEA, per germline. The length of the CDR3 is 11 residues. Losses at the gene ends were 8 bases for V and 8 bases for J; bases not matched to a gene: 8. The CDR3 protein is CSYRGGREAFF. The CDR3 DNA reads as TGCAGCTACAGGGGAGGTAGGGAAGCTTTCTTT. Full variable domain (outside the CDR3, taken from reference TRBV29-1 and TRBJ1-1): SAVISQKPSRDICQRGTSLTIQCQVDSQVTMMFWYRQQPGQSLTLIATANQGSEATYESGFVIDKFPISRPNLTFSTLTVSNMSPEDSSIYLCSYRGGREAFFGQGTRLTVV.

The J gene is TRBJ2-1, the V gene TRBV27; possible D gene TRBD1, 5 bases. CDR3 size: 12 residues. Germline CDR1 is MNHEY and CDR2 is SMNVEV (reference sequence). Trimming took 0 bases from V and 9 from J, leaving 6 bases between them. The DNA of the CDR3 is TGTGCCAGCAGTTTATCGGGGCGTGAGCAGTTCTTC. This gives the protein CASSLSGREQFF.

This chain links TRBV5-6 with TRBJ2-1; D unresolved. This CDR3 region has 12 residues. Trimming left V 0 bases short and J 4 bases short, with 2 bases between. Per the germline V gene, CDR1 is SGHDT and CDR2 is YYEEEE. The CDR3 DNA is TGTGCCAGCAGCTTGGTATACAATGAGCAGTTCTTC. Translation: CASSLVYNEQFF.

The V gene is TRBV7-9, the J gene TRBJ1-4; TRBD1 agrees at 8 bases. The CDR3 is 15 residues long. Per the germline V gene, CDR1 is SEHNR and CDR2 is FQNEAQ (reference sequence). V shed 5 bases and J 6 bases; nucleotides not matched to a gene: 8. CDR3 sequence reads: CASSPPGGGDEKLFF. CDR3 in DNA: TGTGCCAGCAGCCCCCCAGGGGGCGGTGATGAAAAACTGTTTTTT.

This chain links TRBV6-5 with TRBJ1-1; maybe TRBD1 (5 bases). Trimming took off 2 bases at V and 5 bases at J, with 6 bases between the two ends. Germline V lookup: CDR1 MNHEY, CDR2 SVGAGI. This CDR3 contains 12 residues. The CDR3 protein is CASSYGTTEAFF. The CDR3, as DNA: TGTGCCAGCAGTTACGGGACGACTGAAGCTTTCTTT.

V is TRBV5-6 and J is TRBJ2-1, with TRBD2 matching 13 bases. The CDR3 extends over 16 amino acids. Losses at the gene ends were 0 bases for V and 9 bases for J; bases not matched to a gene: 6. Germline V CDR1 and CDR2: SGHDT, YYEEEE. The CDR3 region has the DNA TGTGCCAGCAGCTTGGGACTAGCGGGGGGCGGGACTGAGCAGTTCTTC. As protein: CASSLGLAGGGTEQFF.

The rearrangement links TRBV4-2 to TRBJ2-2; the match to TRBD2 covers 9 bases. The CDR3 has 17 residues. Germline assignment: CDR1 LGHNA and CDR2 YNFKEQ. V lost 0 bases to trimming and J lost 6 bases; unmatched junction nucleotides: 8. CDR3 DNA: TGTGCCAGCAGCCAAGATGGGCTAGCGGGGTTTGCCGGGGAGCTGTTTTTT. This translates into CASSQDGLAGFAGELFF.

This clone was detected a few times. At one end the junction does not follow the germline gene, possibly because of a read error. This chain uses TRBV7-9 with TRBJ1-4, with a possible D match to TRBD1 (6 bases). The CDR3 is 11 amino acids. CDR1 is SEHNR and CDR2 is FQNEAQ in the germline V gene (reference sequence). The DNA for the CDR3 is TGTGCCAGCAGCTTAGGACAGGTCAGAGTTTTT. Its protein is CASSLGQVRVF. The variable domain in full, with the rest retrieved from reference TRBV7-9 and TRBJ1-4, is DTGVSQNPRHKITKRGQNVTFRCDPISEHNRLYWYRQTLGQGPEFLTYFQNEAQLEKSRLLSDRFSAERPKGSFSTLEIQRTEQGDSAMYLCASSLGQVRVFGSGTQLSVL.

This CDR3 is CASISPYRETQYF. The CDR3 DNA reads as TGTGCCAGCATTTCTCCCTACCGAGAGACCCAGTACTTC. The V gene is TRBV2, the J gene TRBJ2-5; D is unclear. The CDR3 extends over 13 amino acids. Trimming shortened V by 7 bases and J by 4 bases, and 13 bases separated the two germline ends. Germline V gives CDR1 SNHLY, CDR2 FYNNEI.

In its sample, this clone was seen once. The chain recombines TRBV6-5 with TRBJ2-2; TRBD1 matches 7 bases. This CDR3 is 15 amino acids long. J lost 0 bases, V lost 4 bases, and 2 bases had no gene match. Germline lookup yields CDR1 MNHEY and CDR2 SVGAGI. This CDR3 is CASSWDRPNTGELFF. The DNA for the CDR3 is TGTGCCAGCAGTTGGGACAGACCGAACACCGGGGAGCTGTTTTTT.

The V gene is TRBV6-1, the J gene TRBJ1-2, with D perhaps matching TRBD1 (5 bases). Germline-derived CDR1 and CDR2 are MNHNS and SASEGT. V was clipped by 10 bases and J by 2 bases, with 14 bases between them. The CDR3 consists of 13 residues. The CDR3 nucleotides are TGTGCCAATCAAGCCGGGGACAACTATGGCTACACCTTC. Translation gives CANQAGDNYGYTF.

In this sample, this clone turned up once. The genes are TRBV4-1 and TRBJ1-5, with D unresolved. Trimming took 3 bases from V and 4 from J, leaving 7 bases between them. There are 13 residues in the CDR3. Germline CDR1 is MGHRA and CDR2 is YSYEKL. CDR3 in amino acids: CASSHSGNQPQHF. In DNA, the CDR3 is TGCGCCAGCAGCCACAGCGGGAATCAGCCCCAGCATTTT.

The chain carries TRBV29-1 and TRBJ2-7; tentatively, D is TRBD1 (6 bases). Germline V gives CDR1 SQVTM, CDR2 ANQGSEA. V shed 8 bases and J shed 3 bases, with 14 bases lying between them. The CDR3 has 12 amino acids. CDR3 DNA: TGCAGCCCAGAAGACAGGAGCTACGAGCAGTACTTC. Translating it yields CSPEDRSYEQYF.